A single sample gave rise to the 18 T cell receptor beta chains below, sequenced in a study of cytomegalovirus exposure and HLA in healthy donors. PCR used 60 Vbeta primers and 13 Jbeta primers. Using immunoSEQ multiplex PCR, the repertoire was profiled, and TCRdb retains in-frame clones only, with some absent. This repertoire shows 35,000 to 45,000 clones, about four fifths found once; its top ten account for around a tenth. Source material: PBMCs. The source is a woman in her thirties or forties in good health and CMV-seronegative.

The V call is TRBV6-5, the J call TRBJ1-1, with D perhaps matching TRBD1 (6 bases). This CDR3 region has 16 residues. The germline V and J ends were trimmed by 4 bases and 1 base, with 16 bases remaining between them. Germline V gene lookup returns CDR1 MNHEY and CDR2 SVGAGI. CDR3 nucleotides: TGTGCCAGCAGTTCGTCGACAGGAACATCGAACACTGAAGCTTTCTTT. Amino acids: CASSSSTGTSNTEAFF.

Only a few counts were recorded for this clone. V usage is TRBV27 and J usage is TRBJ1-1; D might be TRBD1 (5 bases). Deletions cut 5 bases from V and 7 bases from J, with 17 bases between. Germline loops: CDR1 MNHEY, CDR2 SMNVEV (reference sequence). The CDR3 loop spans 14 amino acids. This CDR3 is CASSAGILRREAFF. The DNA of the CDR3 is TGTGCCAGCAGTGCAGGGATACTCAGGCGTGAAGCTTTCTTT.

The chain has TRBV7-2 and TRBJ2-3; 8 bases are shared with TRBD2. Germline V gene lookup returns CDR1 SGHTA and CDR2 FQGNSA. The CDR3 loop spans 15 amino acids. The ends lost 5 bases at V and 0 bases at J; junction bases unmatched: 4. CDR3 nucleotides: TGTGCCAGCAGCCGGGGGGGCCATAGCACAGATACGCAGTATTTT. It codes for CASSRGGHSTDTQYF.

In this sample, this clone turned up a few times. The chain couples TRBV4-1 to TRBJ2-5; D is perhaps TRBD1 (6 bases). The CDR3 covers 15 residues. The germline V and J ends were trimmed by 2 bases and 2 bases, with 12 bases remaining between them. Germline values: CDR1 MGHRA, CDR2 YSYEKL. CDR3: CASSQLGQPQETQYF. The DNA of the CDR3 is TGCGCCAGCAGCCAACTAGGACAGCCACAAGAGACCCAGTACTTC.

This clone is a singleton in its sample. This chain uses TRBV19 with TRBJ2-3; TRBD2 agrees at 13 bases. The CDR3 contains 16 residues. CDR1 and CDR2 from the germline V gene are LNHDA and SQIVND (reference sequence). The J segment lost 4 bases and the V segment lost 7 bases, leaving 8 bases of the junction unmatched. In DNA, the CDR3 is TGTGCCAGTAAAATCACTAGCGGGGGGGCCCCAGATACGCAGTATTTT. Amino acid sequence: CASKITSGGAPDTQYF.

The chain joins TRBV28 to TRBJ1-3; D gene unclear. With 1 base removed from V and 0 bases from J, the gap between germline ends came to 16 bases. The germline CDR1 and CDR2 sequences are MDHEN and SYDVKM. This CDR3 is 18 amino acids long. This CDR3 is CASSLSPGLAISGNTIYF. The CDR3 nucleotides read TGTGCCAGCAGTTTATCTCCCGGACTGGCAATCTCTGGAAACACCATATATTTT.

The CDR3 reads CASRLLSVQFF. Written as DNA, the CDR3 is TGTGCCAGTAGGTTACTCTCGGTGCAGTTCTTC. V usage is TRBV19 and J usage is TRBJ2-1, with no clear D. From germline, CDR1 is LNHDA and CDR2 SQIVND (reference sequence). The ends were cut back, 6 bases at V and 12 bases at J, with 12 bases in the middle. The CDR3 spans 11 residues. The full variable domain, rest sourced from reference TRBV19 and TRBJ2-1, is DGGITQSPKYLFRKEGQNVTLSCEQNLNHDAMYWYRQDPGQGLRLIYYSQIVNDFQKGDIAEGYSVSREKKESFPLTVTSAQKNPTAFYLCASRLLSVQFFGPGTRLTVL.

The rearrangement joins TRBV6-1 to TRBJ1-2; no clear D gene. V lost 3 bases and J 8 bases, leaving 13 bases between the germline ends. Germline loops: CDR1 MNHNS, CDR2 SASEGT. The CDR3 sequence is 13 residues long. The CDR3 sequence: CASSDPNLGGYTF. CDR3 nucleotides: TGTGCCAGCAGTGATCCAAACCTAGGAGGCTACACCTTC.

This clone was observed a handful of times. The chain is built from TRBV2 and TRBJ1-2, with 7 bases aligning to TRBD1. Germline V gene sequence: CDR1 SNHLY, CDR2 FYNNEI. Trimming took 7 bases from V and 4 from J; bases not matched to a gene: 6. CDR3 size: 13 residues. The chain's CDR3 is CASKGNRGYGYTF. The CDR3 bases are TGTGCCAGCAAGGGGAACAGGGGCTATGGCTACACCTTC.

This sequence joins TRBV5-6 and TRBJ2-1; the D is unclear. Trimming pared 7 bases from V and 3 bases from J, leaving 8 bases between. This CDR3 contains 12 residues. In germline, CDR1 is SGHDT, CDR2 YYEEEE. The DNA of the CDR3 is TGTGCCAGCCTTGTCCTCTACAATGAGCAGTTCTTC. It yields the protein CASLVLYNEQFF.

The chain is built from TRBV11-3 and TRBJ2-7; D gene ambiguous. The germline V and J ends were trimmed by 8 bases and 5 bases, with 10 bases remaining between them. Germline lookup yields CDR1 SGHNT and CDR2 YENEEA. The CDR3 extends over 11 amino acids. The CDR3 DNA sequence: TGTGCCAGCGGTCGGAGCGACGAGCAGTACGTC. Protein: CASGRSDEQYV.

This clone came up once. The J gene is TRBJ2-7, the V gene TRBV7-7; D is ambiguous. CDR1 and CDR2 from the germline V gene are SSHAT and FNYEAQ (reference sequence). The CDR3 loop spans 17 amino acids. The CDR3 is CASSLQIKGVGTREQYV. The CDR3 region has the DNA TGTGCTAGCAGCCTCCAGATAAAAGGTGTCGGAACGAGGGAGCAGTACGTC.

This clone appeared a few times. The chain combines TRBV4-3 with TRBJ2-1, with D hard to call. This CDR3 is 16 amino acids long. Germline-derived CDR1 and CDR2 are LGHNA and YSLEER. The germline V and J ends were trimmed by 1 base and 8 bases, with 18 bases remaining between them. The DNA of the CDR3 is TGCGCCAGCAGCCAAGTTATAGATCCTCCCGATGATGAGCAGTTCTTC. Translation gives CASSQVIDPPDDEQFF.

V is TRBV7-9 and J is TRBJ2-1, with a tentative D call TRBD2 (5 bases). This CDR3 has 15 residues. Trimming stripped 5 bases from V and 2 bases from J, with 13 bases between. The germline V gene encodes CDR1 SEHNR and CDR2 FQNEAQ (reference sequence). CDR3 protein: CASSLEGVAYNEQFF. The CDR3 bases are TGTGCCAGCAGCCTTGAGGGAGTGGCCTACAATGAGCAGTTCTTC.

The chain employs TRBV2 and TRBJ2-2, with 9 nucleotides matching TRBD1. CDR3 length equals 14 residues. CDR1 and CDR2 from the germline V gene are SNHLY and FYNNEI. After removal of 6 bases from V and 5 bases from J, the junction contained 4 bases not matched to a gene. CDR3 coding DNA: TGTGCCAGCAGAAGGACAGGGGTAACCGGGGAGCTGTTTTTT. It yields the protein CASRRTGVTGELFF.

This rearrangement joins TRBV7-2 to TRBJ2-7, with D unclear. The CDR3 sequence is 12 residues long. V shed 1 base and J shed 8 bases, with 9 bases lying between them. Germline V gene lookup returns CDR1 SGHTA and CDR2 FQGNSA. The CDR3 sequence is CASSLGGNQQYF. For the CDR3, the DNA is TGTGCCAGCAGCTTAGGCGGCAACCAGCAGTACTTC.

The J gene is TRBJ2-3, the V gene TRBV6-5; 8 bases map to TRBD1. This CDR3 has 14 amino acids. V shed 6 bases and J 4 bases; nucleotides not matched to a gene: 6. Germline-derived CDR1 and CDR2 are MNHEY and SVGAGI. The CDR3 reads CASRLDRGADTQYF. DNA of the CDR3: TGTGCCAGCAGATTAGACAGGGGCGCAGATACGCAGTATTTT.

The chain combines TRBV15 with TRBJ1-4, with 9 bases aligning to TRBD1. V lost 3 bases and J lost 2; bases outside the gene matches: 4. The CDR3 length is 16 residues. CDR1 and CDR2 from the germline V gene are LNHNV and YYDKDF (reference sequence). The CDR3 region has the DNA TGTGCCACCAGCAGCAGGACAGGGGCTACTAATGAAAAACTGTTTTTT. Translation: CATSSRTGATNEKLFF.